The rows below give T cell receptor beta chains drawn from one sample of a study of identical twins. TCRdb reprocessed the 5' RACE reads via MiXCR and lists one record per CDR3 protein. The data hold around 480,000 distinct CDR3 sequences, with 13% to 15% observed a single time. This same sample was also part of a study on yellow fever vaccine responses in identical twins.

Sequencing was carried out using CD4+ T cells sorted from blood. These receptors originate from a woman aged 18-29 years in good health. The CDR3 runs from the conserved cysteine through the conserved F or W. Each record gives: D gene, clone size, J gene, V gene, CDR3 DNA, CDR3 protein. A D gene is named only where the DNA matches it firmly. Size is omitted from some rows. Given values are once, few, many or a class for expanded clones.

d_call: .; clone_size: few; j_call: TRBJ2-5; v_call: TRBV18; cdr3_nt: TGTGCCAGCTCACCAGGGAAAGAGACCCAGTACTTC; cdr3_aa: CASSPGKETQYF
d_call: .; clone_size: few; j_call: TRBJ2-3; v_call: TRBV5-6; cdr3_nt: TGTGCCAGCAGCTCTCAGGGGTTTGAGACAGATACGCAGTATTTT; cdr3_aa: CASSSQGFETDTQYF
d_call: .; clone_size: .; j_call: TRBJ2-3; v_call: TRBV9; cdr3_nt: TGTGCCAGCAGCGTCGACCTTCTGCAAGATACGCAGTATTTT; cdr3_aa: CASSVDLLQDTQYF
d_call: TRBD1; clone_size: many; j_call: TRBJ1-3; v_call: TRBV12-3/TRBV12-4; cdr3_nt: TGTGCCAGCACCAAACTGACAGGGGTTCAGTCTGGAAACACCATATATTTT; cdr3_aa: CASTKLTGVQSGNTIYF
d_call: .; clone_size: few; j_call: TRBJ2-1; v_call: TRBV7-2; cdr3_nt: TGTGCCAGCAGCTCACTACTAAACAATGAGCAGTTCTTC; cdr3_aa: CASSSLLNNEQFF
d_call: .; clone_size: .; j_call: TRBJ2-2; v_call: TRBV5-1; cdr3_nt: TGCGCCAGCAGCTTGGCCCGGGGACGTTCGAACACCGGGGAGCTGTTTTTT; cdr3_aa: CASSLARGRSNTGELFF
d_call: .; clone_size: many; j_call: TRBJ1-2; v_call: TRBV12-3/TRBV12-4; cdr3_nt: TGTGCCAGCAGTTGGCAGGATAAAGGCTATGGCTACACCTTC; cdr3_aa: CASSWQDKGYGYTF
d_call: TRBD2; clone_size: .; j_call: TRBJ2-3; v_call: TRBV2; cdr3_nt: TGTGCCAGCAGTGCCCGCCCGGGCGGGAGGGCCACAGATACGCAGTATTTT; cdr3_aa: CASSARPGGRATDTQYF
d_call: TRBD2; clone_size: few; j_call: TRBJ2-7; v_call: TRBV13; cdr3_nt: TGTGCCAGCAGCTTGACTAGCAGTAGCTACGAGCAGTACTTC; cdr3_aa: CASSLTSSSYEQYF
d_call: .; clone_size: many; j_call: TRBJ2-1; v_call: TRBV14; cdr3_nt: TGTGCCAGCAGCCAAGATCCGGGACCCTACAATGAGCAGTTCTTC; cdr3_aa: CASSQDPGPYNEQFF
d_call: .; clone_size: .; j_call: TRBJ1-6; v_call: TRBV24-1; cdr3_nt: TGTGCCACCAGTCCGGGGGCTCGTTCACCCCTCCACTTT; cdr3_aa: CATSPGARSPLHF
d_call: TRBD1; clone_size: .; j_call: TRBJ1-6; v_call: TRBV28; cdr3_nt: TGTGCCAGCATCACCATACAGGGGCTTTCTTCACCCCTCCACTTT; cdr3_aa: CASITIQGLSSPLHF
d_call: .; clone_size: .; j_call: TRBJ2-1; v_call: TRBV20-1; cdr3_nt: TGCAGTGCTAGCCCCTTGACTATTGAGCAGTTCTTC; cdr3_aa: CSASPLTIEQFF
d_call: TRBD1; clone_size: .; j_call: TRBJ1-4; v_call: TRBV5-6; cdr3_nt: TGTGCCAGCAGCCGGGGACAGGCTGAAAAACTGTTTTTT; cdr3_aa: CASSRGQAEKLFF
d_call: TRBD2; clone_size: .; j_call: TRBJ2-5; v_call: TRBV20-1; cdr3_nt: TGCAGTGCCCAGAACGTTCGGGCTAGCGGGAGGACGGGCGAGACCCAGTACTTC; cdr3_aa: CSAQNVRASGRTGETQYF
d_call: TRBD2; clone_size: few; j_call: TRBJ2-5; v_call: TRBV6-1; cdr3_nt: TGTGCCAGCACCCTACTCGCTCTGGGGGTAGCGGGAAGGGAGACCCAGTACTTC; cdr3_aa: CASTLLALGVAGRETQYF
d_call: .; clone_size: few; j_call: TRBJ2-1; v_call: TRBV21-1; cdr3_nt: TGTGCCAGCAGCAAAGTGGCGGGAGCTCGGTACAATGAGCAGTTCTTC; cdr3_aa: CASSKVAGARYNEQFF
d_call: .; clone_size: few; j_call: TRBJ2-7; v_call: TRBV12-3/TRBV12-4; cdr3_nt: TGTGCCAGCAGACCTTCTGGGGGCCTCGAGCAGTACTTC; cdr3_aa: CASRPSGGLEQYF
d_call: .; clone_size: .; j_call: TRBJ2-3; v_call: TRBV27; cdr3_nt: TGTGCCAGCAGTCTAAGACTAGACGGCACAGATACGCAGTATTTT; cdr3_aa: CASSLRLDGTDTQYF
d_call: TRBD2; clone_size: .; j_call: TRBJ2-3; v_call: TRBV11-2; cdr3_nt: TGTGCCAGCAGCCCCAACCGGGGCGGGGGGGCAACAGATACGCAGTATTTT; cdr3_aa: CASSPNRGGGATDTQYF
d_call: .; clone_size: many; j_call: TRBJ1-2; v_call: TRBV11-2; cdr3_nt: TGTGCCAGCAGCTTAAGCTCAGGGGCAAACTATGGCTACACCTTC; cdr3_aa: CASSLSSGANYGYTF
d_call: TRBD2; clone_size: .; j_call: TRBJ2-1; v_call: TRBV4-2; cdr3_nt: TGTGCCAGCAGAGCAATTGGGCTAGCGGGAGGGAGCTCCTACAATGAGCAGTTCTTC; cdr3_aa: CASRAIGLAGGSSYNEQFF
d_call: .; clone_size: few; j_call: TRBJ2-3; v_call: TRBV12-3/TRBV12-4; cdr3_nt: TGTGCCAGCAGTTTAGAACTGACGGCGTGGCTGGTCTCCACAGATACGCAGTATTTT; cdr3_aa: CASSLELTAWLVSTDTQYF
d_call: .; clone_size: few; j_call: TRBJ2-5; v_call: TRBV18; cdr3_nt: TGTGCCAGCTCACCCGACGGTGGGACCCAGTACTTC; cdr3_aa: CASSPDGGTQYF
d_call: TRBD1; clone_size: few; j_call: TRBJ1-1; v_call: TRBV29-1; cdr3_nt: TGCAGCGTCGGACAGGGCGACTTAAAGGCTTTCTTT; cdr3_aa: CSVGQGDLKAFF
d_call: .; clone_size: .; j_call: TRBJ2-4; v_call: TRBV6-2/TRBV6-3; cdr3_nt: TGTGCCAGCAACTACAGAGGAGAGGTAGCCAAAAACATTCAGTACTTC; cdr3_aa: CASNYRGEVAKNIQYF
d_call: .; clone_size: .; j_call: TRBJ1-5; v_call: TRBV7-2; cdr3_nt: TGTGCCAGCAGCTCCGGCAGGGGTGGTCAGCCCCAGCATTTT; cdr3_aa: CASSSGRGGQPQHF
d_call: TRBD1; clone_size: few; j_call: TRBJ2-1; v_call: TRBV20-1; cdr3_nt: TGCAGTGCTCCTAAGACAGGGGGCAATGAGCAGTTCTTC; cdr3_aa: CSAPKTGGNEQFF
d_call: TRBD1; clone_size: few; j_call: TRBJ1-5; v_call: TRBV4-1; cdr3_nt: TGCGCCAGCAGCTCTTGGGGACAGGGGGCGAACAATCAGCCCCAGCATTTT; cdr3_aa: CASSSWGQGANNQPQHF
d_call: .; clone_size: many; j_call: TRBJ2-7; v_call: TRBV5-1; cdr3_nt: TGCGCCAGCAGCTCGCCTACAAGAAAACCATCCTACGAGCAGTACTTC; cdr3_aa: CASSSPTRKPSYEQYF
d_call: TRBD1; clone_size: many; j_call: TRBJ2-5; v_call: TRBV5-1; cdr3_nt: TGCGCCAGCAGCGAGCAGGGACAGACCCAAGAGACCCAGTACTTC; cdr3_aa: CASSEQGQTQETQYF
d_call: .; clone_size: .; j_call: TRBJ2-7; v_call: TRBV6-6; cdr3_nt: TGTGCCAGCAGCACCTCAGGGTACGAGCAGTACTTC; cdr3_aa: CASSTSGYEQYF
d_call: .; clone_size: few; j_call: TRBJ1-4; v_call: TRBV20-1; cdr3_nt: TGCAGTGCCCCGCGAGGGGGTAATGAAAAACTGTTTTTT; cdr3_aa: CSAPRGGNEKLFF
d_call: .; clone_size: .; j_call: TRBJ2-7; v_call: TRBV23-1; cdr3_nt: TGCGCCAGCAGACCTGACGGAAGGTACGAGCAGTACTTC; cdr3_aa: CASRPDGRYEQYF
d_call: .; clone_size: few; j_call: TRBJ2-1; v_call: TRBV11-2; cdr3_nt: TGTGCCAGCAGCTATAAAGAGTTGGGGTTTCGGGTAACTTACAATGAGCAGTTCTTC; cdr3_aa: CASSYKELGFRVTYNEQFF
d_call: .; clone_size: many; j_call: TRBJ2-7; v_call: TRBV20-1; cdr3_nt: TGCAGTGCTCCCAGCGGCCTAGGGGCCTACGAGCAGTACTTC; cdr3_aa: CSAPSGLGAYEQYF
d_call: .; clone_size: many; j_call: TRBJ2-5; v_call: TRBV12-3/TRBV12-4; cdr3_nt: TGTGCCAGCACCGGACAGCTTAGAGAGACCCAGTACTTC; cdr3_aa: CASTGQLRETQYF
d_call: TRBD1; clone_size: .; j_call: TRBJ1-1; v_call: TRBV4-3; cdr3_nt: TGCGCCAGCAGCCCACTTGGTGTGGGACAGGGGAACACTGAAGCTTTCTTT; cdr3_aa: CASSPLGVGQGNTEAFF
d_call: .; clone_size: once; j_call: TRBJ2-7; v_call: TRBV5-6; cdr3_nt: TGTGCCAGCAGCTATAAAATGGACAAGCAGTACTTC; cdr3_aa: CASSYKMDKQYF
d_call: .; clone_size: many; j_call: TRBJ2-2; v_call: TRBV5-1; cdr3_nt: TGCGCCAGCAGCTTGGGAGGGACGAACACCGGGGAGCTGTTTTTT; cdr3_aa: CASSLGGTNTGELFF